This T cell receptor beta chain came from a study of early T cells in non-severe SARS-CoV-2 infection. The wider study: With bulk RNA from unsorted whole blood as input, sequencing yielded unpaired chains.

The germline CDR1 and CDR2 sequences are LNHNV and YYDKDF (reference sequence). The CDR3 has 16 amino acids. The V gene lost 7 bases and the J gene lost 3 bases, with 19 bases spanning the gap. In its sample, this clonotype was seen a few times. TCRdb recomputed calls from the 5' RACE reads with MiXCR, one row per CDR3 protein. The profile shows 90,000 to 120,000 distinct CDR3 sequences, 8.5% to 14% of them singletons. This clonotype was obtained from an adult who was a healthcare worker with PCR-confirmed SARS-CoV-2 infection or an uninfected control (not recorded which). Sequencing was done on a sample of whole blood. The gene calls are TRBV15 and TRBJ2-4; weak D call: TRBD2 (6 bases). The CDR3 region has the DNA TGTGCCACCATGGAGGGGCTCCAACTAGTCAAAAACATTCAGTACTTC. Translation gives CATMEGLQLVKNIQYF. The full variable domain, with the rest looked up from reference TRBV15 and TRBJ2-4, is DAMVIQNPRYQVTQFGKPVTLSCSQTLNHNVMYWYQQKSSQAPKLLFHYYDKDFNNEADTPDNFQSRRPNTSFCFLDIRSPGLGDTAMYLCATMEGLQLVKNIQYFGAGTRLSVL.